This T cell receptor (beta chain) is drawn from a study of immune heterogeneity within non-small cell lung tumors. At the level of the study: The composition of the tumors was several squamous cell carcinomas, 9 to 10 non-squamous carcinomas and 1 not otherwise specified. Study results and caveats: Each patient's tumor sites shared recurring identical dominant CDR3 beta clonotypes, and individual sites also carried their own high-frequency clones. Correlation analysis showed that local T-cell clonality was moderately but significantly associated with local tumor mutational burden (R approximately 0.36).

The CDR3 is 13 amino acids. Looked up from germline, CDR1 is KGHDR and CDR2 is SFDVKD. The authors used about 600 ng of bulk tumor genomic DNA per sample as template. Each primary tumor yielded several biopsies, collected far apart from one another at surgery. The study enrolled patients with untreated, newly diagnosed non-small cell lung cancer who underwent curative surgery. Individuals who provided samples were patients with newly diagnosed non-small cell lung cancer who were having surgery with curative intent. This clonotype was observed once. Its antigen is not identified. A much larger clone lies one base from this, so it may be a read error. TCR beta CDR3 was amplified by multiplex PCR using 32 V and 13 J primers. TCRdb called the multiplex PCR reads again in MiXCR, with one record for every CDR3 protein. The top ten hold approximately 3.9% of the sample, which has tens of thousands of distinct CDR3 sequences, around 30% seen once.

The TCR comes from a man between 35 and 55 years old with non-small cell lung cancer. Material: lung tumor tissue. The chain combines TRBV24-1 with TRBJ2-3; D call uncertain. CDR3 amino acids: CSTSEVGKNTQYF. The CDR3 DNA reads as TGTTCCACCAGTGAGGTAGGAAAAAATACGCAGTATTTT.